This TCR beta chain is drawn from a study of blood T cell repertoires in COVID-19. As for the study in general: T cells, B-cell-depleted T cells, or PBMCs supplied cDNA or gDNA.

In germline, CDR1 is MNHNS, CDR2 SASEGT. The ends lost 4 bases at V and 4 bases at J; junction bases unmatched: 10. CDR3 size: 16 residues. In the authors' workflow: Amplification with reference gene primers provided the estimates of nucleated cell counts. This table comes from immunoSEQ multiplex PCR, and its TCRdb copy is limited to in-frame clones, with some not included. V, J and clone size reflect that table, while D and trimming were determined from the DNA. Of more than 75,000 clones detected, approximately 88% appear once; the ten largest clones hold 12%. The origin of this receptor is a human donor in a cohort sampled during active COVID-19. Sample: peripheral blood. The chain couples TRBV6-1 to TRBJ2-5; the match to TRBD1 covers 9 bases. The chain's CDR3 is CASSGEGQGFSETQYF. The DNA for the CDR3 is TGTGCCAGCAGTGGAGAGGGACAGGGTTTTTCAGAGACCCAGTACTTC.